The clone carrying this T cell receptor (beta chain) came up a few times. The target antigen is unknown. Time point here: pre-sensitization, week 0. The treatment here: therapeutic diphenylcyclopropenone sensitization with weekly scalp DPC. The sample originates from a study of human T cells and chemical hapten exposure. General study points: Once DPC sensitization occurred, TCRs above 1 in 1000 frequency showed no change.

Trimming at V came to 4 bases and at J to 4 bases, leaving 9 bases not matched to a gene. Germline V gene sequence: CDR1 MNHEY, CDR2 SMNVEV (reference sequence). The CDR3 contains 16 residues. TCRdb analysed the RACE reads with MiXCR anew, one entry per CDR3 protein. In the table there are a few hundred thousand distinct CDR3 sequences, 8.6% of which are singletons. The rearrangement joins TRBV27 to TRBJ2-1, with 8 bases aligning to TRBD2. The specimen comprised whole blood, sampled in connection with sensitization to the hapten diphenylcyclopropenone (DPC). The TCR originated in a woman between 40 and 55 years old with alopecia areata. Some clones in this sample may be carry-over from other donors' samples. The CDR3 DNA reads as TGTGCCAGCAGTTGGATCGGGACTAGGCTTTACAATGAGCAGTTCTTC. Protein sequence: CASSWIGTRLYNEQFF.